These 18 T cell receptor beta chains originate from one sample sequenced in a study of blood T cell repertoires in COVID-19. Sequencing used immunoSEQ multiplex PCR; TCRdb keeps in-frame clones, though not all of them. The repertoire consists of hundreds of thousands of clones, with about 89% occurring once and the leading ten covering roughly 4%. The sample comprised peripheral blood. The receptors shown here come from a woman in her 30s with acute or convalescent COVID-19.

The gene calls are TRBV4-1 and TRBJ1-1; maybe TRBD1 (5 bases). Trimming removed 0 bases from V and 6 bases from J, with 17 bases in between. This CDR3 spans 16 amino acids. Per the germline V gene, CDR1 is MGHRA and CDR2 is YSYEKL. This chain's CDR3 is CASSQEVDGAWSEAFF. Written as DNA, the CDR3 is TGCGCCAGCAGCCAAGAAGTCGATGGGGCTTGGTCTGAAGCTTTCTTT.

CDR3 residues: CASSLASGRTGELFF. The CDR3 region has the DNA TGCGCCAGCAGCTTGGCTTCAGGCCGCACCGGGGAGCTGTTTTTT. The rearrangement uses TRBV5-1 and TRBJ2-2; D gene uncertain. Trimming removed 0 bases at V and 4 bases at J, with 10 bases between. Germline CDR1 SGHRS, CDR2 YFSETQ. This CDR3 spans 15 amino acids.

The chain couples TRBV5-8 to TRBJ1-3, with D perhaps matching TRBD1 (6 bases). There are 14 residues in the CDR3. Per germline, CDR1 SGHTS and CDR2 YDEGEE. V lost 1 base, J lost 4 bases, and 9 bases lay in between. In nucleotides, the CDR3 is TGTGCCAGCAGCTTGACAGGGTCCGGAAACACCATATATTTT. Translating it yields CASSLTGSGNTIYF.

This chain uses TRBV3-1 (or the pseudogene TRBV3-2) with TRBJ1-1; D gene uncertain. Per germline, CDR1 LGHDT and CDR2 YNNKEL (reference sequence). CDR3 size: 12 residues. Trimming took 7 bases from V and 1 from J, leaving 7 bases between them. This chain's CDR3 is CASKAGNTEAFF. In DNA, the CDR3 is TGTGCCAGCAAGGCAGGGAACACTGAAGCTTTCTTT.

This chain joins TRBV5-6 and TRBJ1-2; D may be TRBD1 (6 bases). Germline lookup yields CDR1 SGHDT and CDR2 YYEEEE. Trimming pared 1 base from V and 2 bases from J, leaving 18 bases between. The CDR3 is made up of 17 amino acids. For the CDR3, the DNA is TGTGCCAGCAGCTTGAGATCCTACAGGGTCCAGAACTATGGCTACACCTTC. Its protein is CASSLRSYRVQNYGYTF.

This chain links TRBV5-1 with TRBJ2-1; 8 bases line up with TRBD1. Trimming took 3 bases from V and 5 from J; bases not matched to a gene: 13. The CDR3 totals 17 residues. Germline V gene lookup returns CDR1 SGHRS and CDR2 YFSETQ. CDR3 residues: CASSSGTGRILDNEQFF. Written as DNA, the CDR3 is TGCGCCAGCAGCTCCGGGACAGGACGTATTTTGGACAATGAGCAGTTCTTC. Variable domain in full (rest from reference TRBV5-1 and TRBJ2-1): KAGVTQTPRYLIKTRGQQVTLSCSPISGHRSVSWYQQTPGQGLQFLFEYFSETQRNKGNFPGRFSGRQFSNSRSEMNVSTLELGDSALYLCASSSGTGRILDNEQFFGPGTRLTVL.

The chain joins TRBV5-6 to TRBJ2-5; 7 bases map to TRBD1. The CDR3 consists of 16 residues. Germline CDR1 SGHDT, CDR2 YYEEEE. V lost 1 base to trimming and J lost 4 bases; unmatched junction nucleotides: 10. The CDR3 region has the DNA TGTGCCAGCAGCTTGAAGGGGGCGTTGGAGCGAGAGACCCAGTACTTC. Amino acid sequence: CASSLKGALERETQYF.

This sequence joins TRBV10-2 and TRBJ2-7; 7 positions agree with TRBD1. Germline V gene lookup returns CDR1 WSHSY and CDR2 SAAADI. CDR3 length: 14 amino acids. V shed 2 bases and J 1 base; nucleotides not matched to a gene: 2. CDR3 coding DNA: TGCGCCAGCAGTGAGGCGGACAGGTCCTACGAGCAGTACTTC. As protein: CASSEADRSYEQYF.

The chain uses TRBV13 and TRBJ2-5, with 7 bases aligning to TRBD2. The CDR3 is 16 amino acids. CDR1 and CDR2 from the germline V gene are PRHDT and FYEKMQ (reference sequence). The J segment lost 5 bases and the V segment lost 5 bases, leaving 14 bases of the junction unmatched. CDR3: CASSHRRAGVRETQYF. CDR3 coding DNA: TGTGCCAGCAGCCACCGACGGGCGGGGGTTAGGGAGACCCAGTACTTC.

This clone was detected only once. The rearrangement uses TRBV16 and TRBJ2-2, with TRBD1 as a possible D gene (5 bases). Trimming removed 2 bases from V and 2 bases from J, with 9 bases in between. Germline CDR1 and CDR2: KGHSY and FQNENV. This CDR3 comprises 15 residues. This CDR3 reads CASSQNQGNTGELFF. The CDR3 DNA follows: TGTGCCAGCAGCCAAAACCAGGGTAACACCGGGGAGCTGTTTTTT.

The V gene is TRBV13, the J gene TRBJ1-4; no clear D. The CDR3 extends over 14 amino acids. Per the germline V gene, CDR1 is PRHDT and CDR2 is FYEKMQ (reference sequence). V was clipped by 0 bases and J by 3 bases, with 5 bases between them. CDR3 region: CASSLGAANEKLFF. The CDR3 coding sequence is TGTGCCAGCAGCTTAGGGGCCGCTAATGAAAAACTGTTTTTT.

This chain uses TRBV19 with TRBJ2-3, with a tentative D call TRBD2 (7 bases). CDR3 length: 15 residues. CDR1 LNHDA and CDR2 SQIVND come from the germline V gene (reference sequence). Trimming took off 3 bases at V and 5 bases at J, with 15 bases between the two ends. This CDR3 is CASSMTGGSGDTQYF. In DNA, the CDR3 is TGTGCCAGTAGTATGACGGGGGGCAGTGGAGATACGCAGTATTTT.

The chain has TRBV28 and TRBJ1-1; 9 bases line up with TRBD1. The CDR3 spans 13 residues. Germline V CDR1 and CDR2: MDHEN, SYDVKM. V was pared by 5 bases and J by 5 bases, with 3 bases of the junction left unmatched. CDR3 sequence (DNA): TGTGCCAGCAGTGGGGACAGGGAGACTGAAGCTTTCTTT. This codes for CASSGDRETEAFF. The entire variable domain, with the rest obtained from reference TRBV28 and TRBJ1-1, is as follows: DVKVTQSSRYLVKRTGEKVFLECVQDMDHENMFWYRQDPGLGLRLIYFSYDVKMKEKGDIPEGYSVSREKKERFSLILESASTNQTSMYLCASSGDRETEAFFGQGTRLTVV.

This chain joins TRBV19 and TRBJ2-7; D perhaps matches TRBD1 (6 bases). Trimming pared 9 bases from V and 6 bases from J, leaving 15 bases between. Germline V gene data show CDR1 as LNHDA and CDR2 as SQIVND (reference sequence). The CDR3 loop spans 12 amino acids. The CDR3 DNA follows: TGTGCCAGCGGAACAGGGCGTGGCGAGCAGTACTTC. It specifies CASGTGRGEQYF.

The chain recombines TRBV5-6 with TRBJ1-6; TRBD1 agrees at 7 bases. Trimming took 4 bases from V and 10 from J; bases not matched to a gene: 8. Germline CDR1 SGHDT, CDR2 YYEEEE. CDR3 length: 14 amino acids. CDR3 sequence reads: CASSVSGGRSPLHF. The CDR3 coding sequence is TGTGCCAGCAGCGTCTCAGGGGGTAGGTCACCCCTCCACTTT.

The CDR3 sequence: CASSTTGYSGNTIYF. DNA for the CDR3: TGTGCCAGTAGTACAACAGGGTACTCTGGAAACACCATATATTTT. V and J are TRBV19 and TRBJ1-3; TRBD1 is a possible D gene (6 bases). The CDR3 loop spans 15 amino acids. The germline CDR1 and CDR2 sequences are LNHDA and SQIVND (reference sequence). V was cut by 4 bases and J by 0 bases, with 10 bases left in between.

V usage is TRBV6-2 or TRBV6-3 and J usage is TRBJ2-5; possible D gene TRBD1, 7 bases. The CDR3 has 16 residues. Germline V CDR1 and CDR2: MNHEY, SVGEGT. V was clipped by 3 bases and J by 9 bases, with 23 bases between them. The chain's CDR3 is CASSYPLTRGDGSQYF. CDR3 sequence (DNA): TGTGCCAGCAGTTATCCGTTGACCAGGGGGGATGGGTCCCAGTACTTC.

The rearrangement joins TRBV15 to TRBJ2-3; tentative D call: TRBD2 (5 bases). The CDR3 is 13 residues long. CDR1 is LNHNV, CDR2 YYDKDF, per germline (reference sequence). V dropped 5 bases and J dropped 2 bases, with 8 bases sitting between them. CDR3 bases: TGTGCCACCAGCGACGACTACACAGATACGCAGTATTTT. It encodes CATSDDYTDTQYF. Full variable domain (missing parts from reference TRBV15 and TRBJ2-3): DAMVIQNPRYQVTQFGKPVTLSCSQTLNHNVMYWYQQKSSQAPKLLFHYYDKDFNNEADTPDNFQSRRPNTSFCFLDIRSPGLGDTAMYLCATSDDYTDTQYFGPGTRLTVL.